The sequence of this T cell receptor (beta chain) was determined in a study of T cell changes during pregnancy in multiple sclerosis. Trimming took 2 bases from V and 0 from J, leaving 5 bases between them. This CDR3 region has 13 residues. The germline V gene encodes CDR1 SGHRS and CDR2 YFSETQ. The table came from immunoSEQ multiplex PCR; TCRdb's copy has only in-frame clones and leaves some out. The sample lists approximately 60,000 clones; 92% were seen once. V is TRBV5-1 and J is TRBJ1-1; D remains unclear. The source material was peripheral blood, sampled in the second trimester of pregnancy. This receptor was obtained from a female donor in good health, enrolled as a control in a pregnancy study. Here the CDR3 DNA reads TGCGCCAGCAGCTTCAACATGAACACTGAAGCTTTCTTT. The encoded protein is CASSFNMNTEAFF.